This T cell receptor beta chain stems from a study of T cells in localized non-small cell lung cancer. The study's findings and limits: With higher T cell density in blood came longer overall survival.

CDR1 is SGHVS and CDR2 is FQNEAQ in the germline V gene. The CDR3 has 12 amino acids. Profiling relied on immunoSEQ multiplex PCR, and the TCRdb table lists in-frame clones only, not all of them. The table includes 55,000 to 75,000 clones, just over 90% detected once. In regard to this clone: Its antigen remains unknown.

Source: peripheral blood, taken before any cancer treatment. The chain employs TRBV7-8 and TRBJ2-5; D remains ambiguous. The last part of the DNA fits TRBJ2-7 better; the J call may be wrong. The clonotype comes from a man aged 35 to 69 with stage I lung adenocarcinoma. The CDR3 loop reads CASSLRLPEQYF. The CDR3 DNA is TGTGCCAGCAGCTTACGGCTTCCCGAGCAGTACTTC.